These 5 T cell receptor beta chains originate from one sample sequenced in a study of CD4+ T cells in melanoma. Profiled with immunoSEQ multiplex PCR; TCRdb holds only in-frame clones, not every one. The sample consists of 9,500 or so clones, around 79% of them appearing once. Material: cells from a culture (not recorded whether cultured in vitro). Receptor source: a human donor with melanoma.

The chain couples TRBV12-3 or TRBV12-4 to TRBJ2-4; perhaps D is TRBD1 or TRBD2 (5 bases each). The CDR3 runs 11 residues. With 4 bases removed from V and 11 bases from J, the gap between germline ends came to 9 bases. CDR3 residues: CASSYLGLQYF. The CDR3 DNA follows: TGTGCCAGCAGTTACCTGGGACTTCAGTACTTC.

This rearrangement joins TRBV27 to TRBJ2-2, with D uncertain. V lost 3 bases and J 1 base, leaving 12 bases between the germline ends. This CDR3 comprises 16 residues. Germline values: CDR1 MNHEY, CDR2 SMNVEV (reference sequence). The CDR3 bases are TGTGCCAGCAGTTTGGTCGGGCAATGGAACACCGGGGAGCTGTTTTTT. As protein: CASSLVGQWNTGELFF.

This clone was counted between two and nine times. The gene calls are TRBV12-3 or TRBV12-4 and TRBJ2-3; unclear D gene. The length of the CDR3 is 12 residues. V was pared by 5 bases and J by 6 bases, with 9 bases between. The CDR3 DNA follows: TGTGCCAGCAGTCTGATGGGGGATACGCAGTATTTT. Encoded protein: CASSLMGDTQYF.

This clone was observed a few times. CDR3 in DNA: TGTGCCAGCAGCAGTACGCGGGGGACAAACATTCAGTACTTC. Its protein is CASSSTRGTNIQYF. This chain connects TRBV11-2 to TRBJ2-4, with 7 bases fitting TRBD2. Germline-derived CDR1 and CDR2 are SGHAT and FQNNGV. The CDR3 covers 14 residues. V shed 5 bases, J shed 6 bases, and the junction held 7 bases outside the gene matches.

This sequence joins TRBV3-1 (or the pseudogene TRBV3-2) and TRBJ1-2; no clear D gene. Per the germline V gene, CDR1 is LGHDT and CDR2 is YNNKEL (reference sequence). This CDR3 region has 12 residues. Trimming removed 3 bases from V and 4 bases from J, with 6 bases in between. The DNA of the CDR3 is TGTGCCAGCAGCCATCCTGCCTATGGCTACACCTTC. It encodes CASSHPAYGYTF.